A single sample is the source of the 26 T cell receptor beta chains below, sequenced in a study of OX40 agonist ivuxolimab in advanced cancers. Measured with immunoSEQ multiplex PCR; TCRdb has only the in-frame clones, and not every one. Here the sample spans approximately 70,000 clones, roughly 87% being singletons. The material was CD4+ or CD8+ T cells sorted from blood, obtained in a trial of the OX40 agonist ivuxolimab. The receptors shown here come from an adult with an advanced solid tumor such as melanoma, head and neck, liver or kidney cancer.

V and J are TRBV7-6 and TRBJ2-7, with a tentative D call TRBD1 (6 bases). The CDR3 loop spans 13 amino acids. Trimming removed 1 base from V and 5 bases from J, with 9 bases in between. From germline, CDR1 is SGHVS and CDR2 FNYEAQ. CDR3 loop: CASSLDRVDEQYF. The DNA for the CDR3 is TGTGCCAGCAGCTTAGACAGGGTCGACGAGCAGTACTTC.

J is TRBJ1-4 and V is TRBV30; 7 bases match TRBD1. Germline CDR1 is GTSNPN and CDR2 is SVGIG (reference sequence). This CDR3 is 13 amino acids long. Losses at the gene ends were 3 bases for V and 7 bases for J; bases not matched to a gene: 5. Here the CDR3 reads CAWRRGLGEKLFF. Here the CDR3 DNA reads TGTGCCTGGAGGAGGGGGCTCGGTGAAAAACTGTTTTTT.

The J gene is TRBJ2-5, the V gene TRBV7-2; 7 nucleotides line up with TRBD2. The junction had 7 bases not matched to a gene; V was cut back by 4 bases and J by 5 bases. The germline V gene has CDR1 SGHTA and CDR2 FQGNSA. The CDR3 totals 14 residues. CDR3 coding DNA: TGTGCCAGCAGCTCGGACGGGGGGAGGGAGACCCAGTACTTC. Translated: CASSSDGGRETQYF.

The chain employs TRBV21-1 and TRBJ1-1. TRBV21-1 is designated a pseudogene. CDR3 length: 13 residues. The CDR3 DNA follows: TGTGCCAGCAGCAATACTAATGGGGTTGTGGCTTTCTTT. Its protein product is CASSNTNGVVAFF.

V usage is TRBV5-6 and J usage is TRBJ2-7; D gene ambiguous. CDR1 and CDR2 (germline): SGHDT, YYEEEE. Trimming shortened V by 0 bases and J by 5 bases, and 9 bases separated the two germline ends. The CDR3 extends over 13 amino acids. The CDR3 DNA reads TGTGCCAGCAGCTTGGTAGAAGTGAACGAGCAGTACTTC. It codes for CASSLVEVNEQYF.

J is TRBJ2-7 and V is TRBV11-2; 12 nucleotides align to TRBD1. The length of the CDR3 is 14 residues. The V segment lost 3 bases and the J segment 7 bases; nucleotides outside the gene matches: 4. The germline V gene has CDR1 SGHAT and CDR2 FQNNGV. Written as DNA, the CDR3 is TGTGCCAGCAGCTTGGGGACAGGGGGCCGGGAGCAGTACTTC. Translation: CASSLGTGGREQYF.

CDR3 in amino acids: CASLQMGGQPQHF. The CDR3 nucleotides are TGTGCCAGCCTTCAAATGGGGGGACAGCCCCAGCATTTT. The V gene is TRBV6-1, the J gene TRBJ1-5; D possibly corresponds to TRBD1 (5 bases). V lost 8 bases, J lost 7 bases, and 15 bases lay in between. CDR1 is MNHNS and CDR2 is SASEGT in the germline V gene. The CDR3 has 13 amino acids.

The chain employs TRBV6-1 and TRBJ2-7; 7 nucleotides align to TRBD2. In germline, CDR1 is MNHNS, CDR2 SASEGT. V lost 11 bases, J lost 0 bases, and 10 bases stayed unmatched. The CDR3 is 14 residues long. Written as DNA, the CDR3 is TGTGCCTCCTTCTCGGGGGGAATCTCCTACGAGCAGTACTTC. This encodes CASFSGGISYEQYF.

The chain joins TRBV5-1 to TRBJ2-1; 8 positions agree with TRBD2. Trimming took 0 bases from V and 0 from J; bases not matched to a gene: 2. CDR3 size: 16 residues. The germline V gene encodes CDR1 SGHRS and CDR2 YFSETQ. The CDR3: CASSLGLAGSYNEQFF. CDR3 bases: TGCGCCAGCAGCTTGGGCCTAGCGGGCTCCTACAATGAGCAGTTCTTC.

The rearrangement joins TRBV30 to TRBJ2-7; 12 bases map to TRBD2. Looked up from germline, CDR1 is GTSNPN and CDR2 is SVGIG (reference sequence). Trimming cost V 8 bases and J 2 bases; bases outside gene matches: 16. This CDR3 has 17 residues. CDR3 DNA sequence: TGTGCCGGGAAACGACAGGGTCTAGCGGGAGGGCCCTACGAGCAGTACTTC. Its translation is CAGKRQGLAGGPYEQYF.

The J gene is TRBJ2-3, the V gene TRBV11-2, with 13 bases aligning to TRBD2. The CDR3 is 16 residues long. Germline V gene lookup returns CDR1 SGHAT and CDR2 FQNNGV. Trimming took 4 bases from V and 1 from J; bases not matched to a gene: 2. The CDR3 DNA reads TGTGCCAGCAGCTCGGGGACTAGCGGGGGCACAGATACGCAGTATTTT. Translation: CASSSGTSGGTDTQYF.

V and J are TRBV7-9 and TRBJ2-1; the D gene is possibly TRBD2 (5 bases). V dropped 8 bases and J dropped 4 bases, with 12 bases sitting between them. Germline assignment: CDR1 SEHNR and CDR2 FQNEAQ (reference sequence). The CDR3 consists of 13 residues. DNA for the CDR3: TGTGCCAGCCAGGTAGCGCTTTACAATGAGCAGTTCTTC. The encoded protein is CASQVALYNEQFF.

The V call is TRBV6-6, the J call TRBJ2-7, with TRBD2 matching 9 bases. This CDR3 has 16 residues. With V trimmed by 2 bases and J by 4 bases, 9 bases remained unmatched. CDR1 and CDR2 (germline): MNHNY, SVGAGI (reference sequence). The CDR3 nucleotides read TGTGCCAGCAGTTACGCGGCTAGCGGGGTCTCTTACGAGCAGTACTTC. It translates to CASSYAASGVSYEQYF.

The rearrangement joins TRBV7-9 to TRBJ2-7; D is undetermined. The V end lost 7 bases, the J end lost 12 bases, and 7 bases lay between the germline ends. CDR1 and CDR2 from the germline V gene are SEHNR and FQNEAQ (reference sequence). CDR3 size: 8 residues. The CDR3 bases are TGTGCCAGCACCCCCGCGTACTTC. It translates to CASTPAYF.

This chain links TRBV19 with TRBJ1-1, with a weak D call TRBD1 (5 bases). The CDR3 sequence is 14 residues long. Per germline, CDR1 LNHDA and CDR2 SQIVND (reference sequence). V gave up 5 bases and J gave up 3 bases, with 13 bases separating them. The CDR3: CASSAVAGDTEAFF. The CDR3 coding sequence is TGTGCCAGTAGTGCCGTCGCGGGGGACACTGAAGCTTTCTTT.

This chain connects TRBV15 to TRBJ1-5; 8 nucleotides line up with TRBD1. CDR1 LNHNV and CDR2 YYDKDF come from the germline V gene (reference sequence). Trimming removed 1 base from V and 0 bases from J; junction bases left unmatched: 5. This CDR3 contains 17 residues. CDR3 protein: CATSRGGQGTSNQPQHF. The CDR3 nucleotides read TGTGCCACCAGCAGAGGAGGACAGGGAACTAGCAATCAGCCCCAGCATTTT.

This clone has more than one count but fewer than ten. The chain joins TRBV7-9 to TRBJ2-2; no clear D. CDR1 and CDR2 (germline): SEHNR, FQNEAQ (reference sequence). The length of the CDR3 is 13 residues. Trimming shortened V by 3 bases and J by 5 bases, and 7 bases separated the two germline ends. In nucleotides, the CDR3 is TGTGCCAGCAGCTTGCGTGGAACCGGGGAGCTGTTTTTT. This codes for CASSLRGTGELFF.

The chain uses TRBV5-1 and TRBJ2-3; 9 bases are shared with TRBD1. After removal of 0 bases from V and 6 bases from J, the junction contained 5 bases not matched to a gene. The CDR3 has 15 residues. Germline CDR1 is SGHRS and CDR2 is YFSETQ. This CDR3 reads CASSLVGTGWDTQYF. The CDR3 DNA reads TGCGCCAGCAGCTTGGTTGGGACAGGGTGGGATACGCAGTATTTT.

V is TRBV6-6 and J is TRBJ1-1; D unresolved. The CDR3 runs to 11 residues. The V gene's germline CDR1 is MNHNY and CDR2 SVGAGI (reference sequence). V shed 4 bases and J shed 9 bases, with 9 bases lying between them. The CDR3 sequence is CASSWKQKAFF. CDR3 coding DNA: TGTGCCAGCAGTTGGAAACAGAAAGCTTTCTTT.

The V gene is TRBV5-6, the J gene TRBJ2-2; D is ambiguous. V lost 4 bases to trimming and J lost 5 bases, with 15 bases between them. This CDR3 is built from 15 residues. From germline, CDR1 is SGHDT and CDR2 YYEEEE. The DNA for the CDR3 is TGTGCCAGCAGCCGTGACCCACTCGGGACCGGGGAGCTGTTTTTT. Amino acids: CASSRDPLGTGELFF. The full variable domain, in which reference TRBV5-6 and TRBJ2-2 provide the parts outside the CDR3, is DAGVTQSPTHLIKTRGQQVTLRCSPKSGHDTVSWYQQALGQGPQFIFQYYEEEERQRGNFPDRFSGHQFPNYSSELNVNALLLGDSALYLCASSRDPLGTGELFFGEGSRLTVL.

This clone has more than one count but fewer than ten. V gene TRBV10-1 combines with J gene TRBJ2-7; D unclear. This CDR3 contains 13 residues. The germline gives CDR1 WNHNN, CDR2 SYGVQD (reference sequence). With 2 bases removed from V and 3 bases from J, the gap between germline ends came to 8 bases. The CDR3 loop is CASSERANYEQYF. The CDR3 DNA sequence: TGCGCCAGCAGTGAGAGAGCGAACTACGAGCAGTACTTC.

The rearrangement joins TRBV11-2 to TRBJ1-2, with TRBD1 as a possible D gene (6 bases). Germline V gene lookup returns CDR1 SGHAT and CDR2 FQNNGV. Trimming cost V 5 bases and J 5 bases, with 9 bases left between them. The CDR3 consists of 12 residues. The CDR3 coding sequence is TGTGCCAGCAGCCCCACAGGGTATGGCTACACCTTC. It yields the protein CASSPTGYGYTF.

This clone has only a few counts. The chain couples TRBV28 to TRBJ2-7; D is unclear. The CDR3 consists of 13 residues. Between the trimmed V and J ends, which lost 6 bases and 5 bases, there was a span of 14 bases. Looked up from germline, CDR1 is MDHEN and CDR2 is SYDVKM. The CDR3 DNA is TGTGCCAGCAGGACCGACTTCGGGCACGAGCAGTACTTC. It is translated as CASRTDFGHEQYF. Supplemented by reference TRBV28 and TRBJ2-7, the full variable domain reads DVKVTQSSRYLVKRTGEKVFLECVQDMDHENMFWYRQDPGLGLRLIYFSYDVKMKEKGDIPEGYSVSREKKERFSLILESASTNQTSMYLCASRTDFGHEQYFGPGTRLTVT.

V gene TRBV30 combines with J gene TRBJ1-3, with a tentative D call TRBD1 (5 bases). Germline lookup yields CDR1 GTSNPN and CDR2 SVGIG (reference sequence). The CDR3 totals 14 residues. V lost 0 bases, J lost 4 bases, and 10 bases lay in between. The CDR3 coding sequence is TGTGCCTGGAGTGTACCGGGGCGCGGAAACACCATATATTTT. Its translation is CAWSVPGRGNTIYF.

DNA of the CDR3: TGTGCCAGCTCACCGCACGACGGGAGTGGTGGCCACGAGCAGTACTTC. Protein product: CASSPHDGSGGHEQYF. The gene calls are TRBV18 and TRBJ2-7; the D gene is possibly TRBD2 (6 bases). Germline V gene sequence: CDR1 KGHSH, CDR2 LQKENI. The CDR3 extends over 16 amino acids. The V end lost 3 bases, the J end lost 5 bases, and 20 bases lay between the germline ends.

This clone appeared once. J is TRBJ1-5 and V is TRBV5-5; maybe TRBD1 (6 bases). Germline CDR1 is SGHKS and CDR2 is YYEKEE (reference sequence). The CDR3 has 15 amino acids. V gave up 1 base and J gave up 8 bases, with 16 bases separating them. The CDR3 DNA sequence: TGTGCCAGCAGCTTGATACTGGGGGCAGGAGAGCCCCAGCATTTT. Its translation is CASSLILGAGEPQHF.